The T cell receptor (beta chain) described here comes from a study of T cells in localized non-small cell lung cancer. Study results and limitations: In uninvolved adjacent lung, T cell clonality reached its highest value, exceeding tumor.

Note on this clone: Its antigen is unknown.

V lost 3 bases to trimming and J lost 5 bases, with 8 bases between them. The length of the CDR3 is 12 residues. Germline V gene data show CDR1 as SGHTA and CDR2 as FQGNSA. Only in-frame clones appear in the TCRdb table, and some are missing; sequencing was by immunoSEQ multiplex PCR. The sample records fewer than 95,000 clones, roughly 91% being singletons. The material sequenced was PBMCs, taken before any cancer treatment. The receptor was derived from a woman between 35 and 75 years old with stage II squamous cell lung carcinoma. The gene calls are TRBV7-2 and TRBJ2-7; D unclear. CDR3 loop: CASSFSTHEQYF. The DNA for the CDR3 is TGTGCCAGCAGCTTTAGTACCCACGAGCAGTACTTC.